Here is one T cell receptor (beta chain) with its context. The CDR3 is 20 amino acids. Germline CDR1 is SGDLS and CDR2 is YYNGEE. Losses at the gene ends were 3 bases for V and 1 base for J; bases not matched to a gene: 21. This sample stems from a study of blood T cell repertoires in COVID-19. Produced via immunoSEQ multiplex PCR; TCRdb's table is partial and in-frame only. Of a few hundred thousand clones in the sample, about 80% are singletons; the top ten hold around 3.6%. The clonotype comes from a man aged 50-60 years who had recovered from COVID-19. Sequencing used PBMCs or T cells enriched from blood (not recorded which). This rearrangement joins TRBV9 to TRBJ1-1; 7 nucleotides line up with TRBD1. The CDR3 is CASSALPGGSFTRGNTEAFF. CDR3 coding DNA: TGTGCCAGCAGCGCACTCCCAGGGGGGTCTTTCACCAGGGGGAACACTGAAGCTTTCTTT. The full variable domain, completed using reference TRBV9 and TRBJ1-1, is DSGVTQTPKHLITATGQRVTLRCSPRSGDLSVYWYQQSLDQGLQFLIQYYNGEERAKGNILERFSAQQFPDLHSELNLSSLELGDSALYFCASSALPGGSFTRGNTEAFFGQGTRLTVV.